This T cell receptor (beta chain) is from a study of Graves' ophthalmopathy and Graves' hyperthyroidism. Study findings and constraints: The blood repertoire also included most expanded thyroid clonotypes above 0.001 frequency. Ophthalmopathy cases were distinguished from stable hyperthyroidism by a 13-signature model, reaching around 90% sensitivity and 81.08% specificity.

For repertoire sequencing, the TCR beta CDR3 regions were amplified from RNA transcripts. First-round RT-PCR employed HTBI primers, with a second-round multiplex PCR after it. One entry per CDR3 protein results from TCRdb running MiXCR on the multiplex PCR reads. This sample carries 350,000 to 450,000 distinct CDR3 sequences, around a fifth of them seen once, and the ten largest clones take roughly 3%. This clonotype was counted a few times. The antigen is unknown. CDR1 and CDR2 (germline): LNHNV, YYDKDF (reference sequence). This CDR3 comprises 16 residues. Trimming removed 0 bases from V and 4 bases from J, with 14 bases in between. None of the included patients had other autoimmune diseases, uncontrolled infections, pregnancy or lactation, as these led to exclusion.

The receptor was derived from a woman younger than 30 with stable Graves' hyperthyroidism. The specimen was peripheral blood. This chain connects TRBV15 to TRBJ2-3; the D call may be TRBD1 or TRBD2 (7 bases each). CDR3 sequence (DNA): TGTGCCACCAGCAGAGAACCAGGGGGGGGCGCAGATACGCAGTATTTT. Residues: CATSREPGGGADTQYF.